The T cell receptor beta chain described here comes from a study of response to subunit inactivated influenza vaccine. General observations from the study: Authors suggested seasonal influenza vaccinations each recruit few new T cells.

TCRdb redid the calling of the RT-PCR reads with MiXCR, one entry per CDR3 protein. This table holds 500,000 to 550,000 distinct CDR3 sequences, approximately 20% found once. The CDR3 sequence is 17 residues long. V was cut by 6 bases and J by 0 bases, with 20 bases left in between. Germline CDR1 and CDR2: SNHLY and FYNNEI. This clonotype was detected only a few times. The antigen remains unidentified. Another study also made use of these data, one on T cells expressing NK-cell markers. That paper adds: Libraries used 5'RACE template switching adding universal primer site and UMIs.

This receptor was taken from a man aged 45-65 years who received an inactivated influenza vaccine. V usage is TRBV2 and J usage is TRBJ1-1; D uncertain. Material: CD4+ T cells sorted from PBMCs, obtained roughly 13 days after vaccination. DNA for the CDR3: TGTGCCAGCAGGTGGAGGGTCCTTGGCCCCATGAACACTGAAGCTTTCTTT. It translates to CASRWRVLGPMNTEAFF.